This T cell receptor beta chain was sequenced during a study of OX40 agonist ivuxolimab in advanced cancers. Note on this clone: What it binds is not known.

Germline trimming cut 0 bases from V and 1 base from J; bases unmatched to any gene: 10. The CDR3 sequence is 18 residues long. Germline CDR1 and CDR2: LGHNT and FRNRAP. The method was immunoSEQ multiplex PCR; TCRdb's version includes in-frame clones alone and lacks a portion of them. This sample has 60,000 to 75,000 clones; over 80% occur once, and the top ten carry around 27%. Study observations and caveats: In the 0.1 to 3.0 mg/kg range, CD4+ and CD8+ blood T cells had expanded clonally by week 6.

Sequencing was performed on CD4+ or CD8+ T cells sorted from blood, taken in a trial of the OX40 agonist ivuxolimab. The J gene is TRBJ1-1, the V gene TRBV12-5; 8 positions agree with TRBD1. The origin of this receptor is an adult with an advanced solid tumor such as melanoma, head and neck, liver or kidney cancer. As DNA, the CDR3 is TGTGCTAGTGGTTTGGTACCCAGGGGGCCTTTCCCGAACACTGAAGCTTTCTTT. Its translation: CASGLVPRGPFPNTEAFF.